The rows below give T cell receptor beta chains drawn from one sample of a study of blood T cells in healthy people across ages. TCRdb re-called the 5' RACE reads through MiXCR, storing one row per CDR3 protein. The data hold about 1.5 million distinct CDR3 sequences, with about 42% observed a single time. The source material was blood. These receptors originate from a woman aged 18 to 35 in good health. Both conserved end residues are part of each CDR3. Each record gives: CDR3 protein, CDR3 DNA, V gene, clone size, D gene, J gene. A D gene is named only where the DNA matches it firmly. Only part of the rows carry a size: once, few, many, or a class if the clone is expanded.

CDR3aa: CAGSLSRIEGVDTQYF
CDR3nt: TGTGCCGGCAGTTTATCTAGGATTGAGGGCGTGGATACGCAGTATTTT
v_gene: TRBV27
abundance: -
d_gene: -
j_gene: TRBJ2-3

CDR3aa: CASRPRVRDTQYF
CDR3nt: TGTGCCAGCAGACCGCGGGTGAGAGATACGCAGTATTTT
v_gene: TRBV6-2/TRBV6-3
abundance: -
d_gene: -
j_gene: TRBJ2-3

CDR3aa: CSASSGGSSYNEQFF
CDR3nt: TGCAGTGCCAGTAGCGGGGGTAGCTCCTACAATGAGCAGTTCTTC
v_gene: TRBV20-1
abundance: -
d_gene: TRBD2
j_gene: TRBJ2-1

CDR3aa: CASSLGAGLRTDTQYF
CDR3nt: TGTGCCAGCAGCTTAGGGGCAGGGCTCAGGACAGATACGCAGTATTTT
v_gene: TRBV7-2
abundance: -
d_gene: -
j_gene: TRBJ2-3

CDR3aa: CASRQEYGYTF
CDR3nt: TGTGCCAGCCGACAGGAGTATGGCTACACCTTC
v_gene: TRBV2
abundance: -
d_gene: -
j_gene: TRBJ1-2

CDR3aa: CSVMGQMPEKLFF
CDR3nt: TGCAGCGTTATGGGACAGATGCCCGAAAAACTGTTTTTT
v_gene: TRBV29-1
abundance: -
d_gene: TRBD1
j_gene: TRBJ1-4

CDR3aa: CASSLVQGMNTEAFF
CDR3nt: TGCGCCAGCAGCTTGGTTCAGGGAATGAACACTGAAGCTTTCTTT
v_gene: TRBV5-1
abundance: few
d_gene: -
j_gene: TRBJ1-1

CDR3aa: CATKLAENTDTQYF
CDR3nt: TGTGCCACAAAACTAGCGGAGAACACAGATACGCAGTATTTT
v_gene: TRBV10-3
abundance: -
d_gene: TRBD2
j_gene: TRBJ2-3

CDR3aa: CATSEAGNTGELFF
CDR3nt: TGTGCCACCAGTGAGGCGGGGAACACCGGGGAGCTGTTTTTT
v_gene: TRBV24-1
abundance: -
d_gene: -
j_gene: TRBJ2-2

CDR3aa: CSAGRILNQPQHF
CDR3nt: TGCAGTGCTGGACGGATCCTCAATCAGCCCCAGCATTTT
v_gene: TRBV20-1
abundance: once
d_gene: -
j_gene: TRBJ1-5

CDR3aa: CASSVLGFSGVNNEQFF
CDR3nt: TGTGCCAGCAGCGTCCTGGGGTTCAGCGGGGTGAACAATGAGCAGTTCTTC
v_gene: TRBV9
abundance: -
d_gene: TRBD2
j_gene: TRBJ2-1

CDR3aa: CASSLEGTYRSYEQYF
CDR3nt: TGTGCCAGCAGCTTAGAAGGGACTTACCGCTCCTACGAGCAGTACTTC
v_gene: TRBV7-9
abundance: -
d_gene: -
j_gene: TRBJ2-7

CDR3aa: CAWSVGQDSEKLFF
CDR3nt: TGTGCCTGGAGTGTGGGGCAAGATTCTGAAAAACTGTTTTTT
v_gene: TRBV30
abundance: -
d_gene: -
j_gene: TRBJ1-4

CDR3aa: CASRTGVDTGELFF
CDR3nt: TGTGCCAGCAGGACTGGGGTTGACACCGGGGAGCTGTTTTTT
v_gene: TRBV12-3/TRBV12-4
abundance: -
d_gene: -
j_gene: TRBJ2-2

CDR3aa: CASSYPAGTYEQYF
CDR3nt: TGTGCCAGCAGTTATCCAGCGGGCACCTACGAGCAGTACTTC
v_gene: TRBV6-2/TRBV6-3
abundance: few
d_gene: -
j_gene: TRBJ2-7

CDR3aa: CASSSPQADTQYF
CDR3nt: TGTGCCAGCAGCTCCCCCCAGGCGGATACGCAGTATTTT
v_gene: TRBV7-9
abundance: -
d_gene: -
j_gene: TRBJ2-3

CDR3aa: CASSLAGDRLAKNIQYF
CDR3nt: TGTGCCAGCAGCTTAGCCGGGGACAGATTAGCCAAAAACATTCAGTACTTC
v_gene: TRBV7-2
abundance: -
d_gene: TRBD1
j_gene: TRBJ2-4

CDR3aa: CASSPGTGAAEQYF
CDR3nt: TGTGCCAGCAGTCCCGGGACAGGGGCTGCCGAGCAGTACTTC
v_gene: TRBV12-3/TRBV12-4
abundance: -
d_gene: TRBD1
j_gene: TRBJ2-7

CDR3aa: CSAESDRDKNYEQYF
CDR3nt: TGCAGTGCGGAAAGTGACCGGGACAAAAACTACGAGCAGTACTTC
v_gene: TRBV20-1
abundance: -
d_gene: -
j_gene: TRBJ2-7

CDR3aa: CASSLVGISYEQFF
CDR3nt: TGTGCCAGCAGCTTAGTTGGGATTTCCTACGAGCAGTTCTTC
v_gene: TRBV7-9
abundance: -
d_gene: -
j_gene: TRBJ2-1

CDR3aa: CASRETRQGNTEAFF
CDR3nt: TGTGCCAGCAGGGAGACTAGACAGGGTAATACTGAAGCTTTCTTT
v_gene: TRBV11-2
abundance: few
d_gene: TRBD1
j_gene: TRBJ1-1

CDR3aa: CASSYHTRSNYGYTF
CDR3nt: TGTGCCAGCAGTTACCACACCCGTTCTAACTATGGCTACACCTTC
v_gene: TRBV6-2/TRBV6-3
abundance: -
d_gene: -
j_gene: TRBJ1-2

CDR3aa: CSVEESSEVARFLLLLFYEQYF
CDR3nt: TGCAGCGTTGAAGAAAGCTCAGAGGTAGCCAGGTTCCTATTACTTCTTTTCTACGAGCAGTACTTC
v_gene: TRBV29-1
abundance: -
d_gene: -
j_gene: TRBJ2-7

CDR3aa: CAGASADTQYF
CDR3nt: TGTGCCGGGGCTAGCGCAGATACGCAGTATTTT
v_gene: TRBV7-9
abundance: few
d_gene: -
j_gene: TRBJ2-3

CDR3aa: CASSQHSPLHF
CDR3nt: TGTGCCAGCAGTCAACATTCACCCCTCCACTTT
v_gene: TRBV6-2/TRBV6-3
abundance: few
d_gene: -
j_gene: TRBJ1-6

CDR3aa: CSARDRGEAFF
CDR3nt: TGCAGCGCAAGAGACAGGGGCGAAGCTTTCTTT
v_gene: TRBV20-1
abundance: -
d_gene: TRBD1
j_gene: TRBJ1-1

CDR3aa: CASRYPNTEAFF
CDR3nt: TGTGCCAGCAGGTACCCCAACACTGAAGCTTTCTTT
v_gene: TRBV6-2/TRBV6-3
abundance: -
d_gene: -
j_gene: TRBJ1-1

CDR3aa: CASSWGAAYEQYF
CDR3nt: TGTGCCAGCAGTTGGGGGGCCGCCTACGAGCAGTACTTC
v_gene: TRBV27
abundance: -
d_gene: -
j_gene: TRBJ2-7

CDR3aa: CASSAGTYYYGNTIYF
CDR3nt: TGTGCCAGCAGCGCGGGGACGTACTACTATGGAAACACCATATATTTT
v_gene: TRBV5-5
abundance: few
d_gene: -
j_gene: TRBJ1-3

CDR3aa: CSARFWTSTDTQYF
CDR3nt: TGCAGTGCCCGATTTTGGACTAGCACAGATACGCAGTATTTT
v_gene: TRBV20-1
abundance: -
d_gene: -
j_gene: TRBJ2-3

CDR3aa: CATSDRGNIQYF
CDR3nt: TGTGCCACCAGCGACCGGGGAAACATTCAGTACTTC
v_gene: TRBV24-1
abundance: few
d_gene: -
j_gene: TRBJ2-4

CDR3aa: CASSADRGKNYGYTF
CDR3nt: TGTGCCAGCAGCGCCGACAGGGGAAAAAACTATGGCTACACCTTC
v_gene: TRBV13
abundance: -
d_gene: TRBD1
j_gene: TRBJ1-2

CDR3aa: CASSQGRAGLDTQYF
CDR3nt: TGCGCCAGCAGCCAAGGGAGAGCAGGGCTGGATACGCAGTATTTT
v_gene: TRBV4-1
abundance: -
d_gene: -
j_gene: TRBJ2-3

CDR3aa: CSAWTGRGYGCTF
CDR3nt: -
v_gene: TRBV20-1
abundance: -
d_gene: -
j_gene: TRBJ1-2

CDR3aa: CATGQGPMNTEAFF
CDR3nt: TGTGCCACCGGACAGGGCCCCATGAACACTGAAGCTTTCTTT
v_gene: TRBV10-3
abundance: -
d_gene: TRBD1
j_gene: TRBJ1-1

CDR3aa: CASSLRGTANTEAFF
CDR3nt: TGTGCCAGCAGCTTGAGAGGGACGGCGAACACTGAAGCTTTCTTT
v_gene: TRBV7-8
abundance: -
d_gene: -
j_gene: TRBJ1-1

CDR3aa: CASSANPGGEDTEAFF
CDR3nt: TGCGCCAGCAGCGCGAACCCAGGGGGAGAGGACACTGAAGCTTTCTTT
v_gene: TRBV5-1
abundance: -
d_gene: TRBD1
j_gene: TRBJ1-1

CDR3aa: CASSFGTVPTDEQFF
CDR3nt: TGCGCCAGCAGCTTCGGCACGGTTCCCACCGATGAGCAGTTCTTC
v_gene: TRBV5-1
abundance: -
d_gene: -
j_gene: TRBJ2-1

CDR3aa: CATSRPGSIRQPQHF
CDR3nt: TGTGCCACCAGCAGACCGGGGTCAATACGTCAGCCCCAGCATTTT
v_gene: TRBV15
abundance: -
d_gene: -
j_gene: TRBJ1-5

CDR3aa: CSAREGFGGLRFFGYTF
CDR3nt: TGCAGTGCTAGAGAGGGATTTGGGGGGTTAAGATTCTTTGGCTACACCTTC
v_gene: TRBV20-1
abundance: few
d_gene: -
j_gene: TRBJ1-2

CDR3aa: CASSVALQGFGDGYTF
CDR3nt: TGTGCCAGCAGCGTAGCTTTACAGGGATTCGGCGATGGCTACACCTTC
v_gene: TRBV9
abundance: -
d_gene: -
j_gene: TRBJ1-2

CDR3aa: CASSARGLAGGEQFF
CDR3nt: TGTGCCAGCAGTGCGAGGGGACTAGCGGGGGGTGAGCAGTTCTTC
v_gene: TRBV27
abundance: -
d_gene: TRBD2
j_gene: TRBJ2-1

CDR3aa: CASSAGQNNHYTF
CDR3nt: TGTGCCAGCAGCGCAGGACAAAACAACCATTACACCTTC
v_gene: TRBV7-2
abundance: few
d_gene: -
j_gene: TRBJ1-2

CDR3aa: CASSSRGPEAFF
CDR3nt: TGTGCCAGCAGCTCTCGGGGTCCTGAAGCTTTCTTT
v_gene: TRBV7-8
abundance: few
d_gene: -
j_gene: TRBJ1-1

CDR3aa: CASSERGSWTGELFF
CDR3nt: TGTGCCAGCAGTGAGAGGGGTAGTTGGACCGGGGAGCTGTTTTTT
v_gene: TRBV7-3
abundance: -
d_gene: -
j_gene: TRBJ2-2

CDR3aa: CASLRDRDNSPLHF
CDR3nt: TGTGCCAGCCTCCGGGACAGGGATAATTCACCCCTCCACTTT
v_gene: TRBV7-9
abundance: few
d_gene: TRBD1
j_gene: TRBJ1-6